This TCR delta chain was sequenced for a study of gamma-delta chains in newborns, infants, children. TCRdb repeated clone calling on the reads with CATT. The data hold 5,800 or so delta-chain clones, with 0.35% to 0.5% observed a single time. This CDR3 is 17 amino acids long. Germline loops: CDR1 GEAIGNYY, CDR2 EKD. V shed 3 bases and J 3 bases; nucleotides not matched to a gene: 14. This clone was seen a handful of times. TCRdb assigns this DNA the protein of a much larger clone, which departs from its translation at residue 12; this likely reflects a read error, and the protein shown comes from translating the DNA.

Sequencing was performed on blood. The rearrangement joins TRDV2 to TRDJ1; 8 bases are shared with TRDD3. The clonotype was recovered from a child who was a newborn, infant or young child, either healthy, febrile or measles-vaccinated (not recorded which). The CDR3 nucleotides are TGTGCCTGTGACGGTGTACTGGGGGCCTCGGACCCCGATAAACTCATCTTT. This encodes CACDGVLGASDPDKLIF.